The entry below gives a single T cell receptor (beta chain) sequence along with its context. This clonotype was counted between two and nine times. Which antigen it targets is not known. One base away there is no much larger clone; base qualities are not given. Every donor in the study was a healthy Caucasian. The entry originates in a study of identical twins (dated by TCRdb to about 2016). Looking at the study overall: To test whether fetal clonotypes persist, this study deep-sequenced TCR alpha and beta repertoires from monozygotic twins, from unrelated adults of various ages, and from cord blood. To rule out contamination, replicate twin experiments were performed at different times with different library preparation protocols.

V was cut back by 1 base and J by 5 bases, leaving a gap of 8 bases between them. Taken from cysteine to phenylalanine, the CDR3 has 13 residues. Only the CDR3 part of the read is kept: 39 bases, read in frame from the first base. Overall study results and their limits: Compared with coincidental sharing between unrelated individuals, an excess of low generation-probability sequences was observed among out-of-frame TCR alpha sequences shared between twins. Zero-insertion analyses could be partly confounded by invariant T cells such as MAIT and iNKT, although diverse VJ usage argued against such confounding for most clonotypes. Because the same donors could not be followed over many years, the conclusions depended on cross-sectional statistical analysis. In monozygotic twins, recombination models systematically underestimated out-of-frame TCR alpha sharing, but the models matched the sharing seen between unrelated individuals. A weaker excess of twin sharing was found in beta out-of-frame sequences because the signal-to-noise ratio was lowered by fewer shared sequences. Fewer insertions were carried by abundant cord blood beta clonotypes, a similar but weaker trend appeared in young adult naive repertoires, and no such trend appeared in memory repertoires.

Library generation was performed with 5' RACE. TCRdb shows the sequencer as Illumina HiSeq 2000. Template switching added a universal primer binding site, and the final cDNA carried a unique molecular identifier that allowed TCR cDNA molecules to be counted accurately. First-strand cDNA for TCR alpha and beta chains was synthesized from specific primers in the conserved constant-segment region. To control for contamination, every cDNA library was double barcoded, receiving both a SMART-Mk sample barcode and Illumina barcodes. TruSeq adapter sequences, together with Illumina sample barcodes, were added in two successive PCR steps. Sequencing of the TCR alpha and beta cDNA libraries was done on the Illumina HiSeq platform using custom primers. The source study handled its data this way. MiGEC was used to process raw reads and extract unique molecular identifiers, and MiXCR was used to find CDR3 positions. Recombination models were inferred per individual with the repgenHMM and IGoR tools using an EM algorithm. Shared clonotype analysis was performed with the tcR package in R, normalizing sharing by the product of cloneset sizes. To study raw recombination without the effects of thymic and clonal selection, out-of-frame nonproductive sequences were analyzed. TCRdb cleaned the public reads at Q25 with fastp, built clones with MiXCR and kept in-frame beta chains. All rows with the same CDR3 protein become a single entry with the most common DNA and genes. What appears here as the V and J calls and clone size reflects TCRdb's work, not the paper's. In all, the sample holds 1.5 million to 2 million distinct CDR3 sequences, and about 31% of those were seen once. Together, the top ten hold less than 0.35% of the sample.

The sequencing input was cord blood. This sequence originates from a newborn girl in good health. The sequence joins TRBV12-3 or TRBV12-4 to TRBJ2-5, with the D gene not clear enough to name. The DNA sequence is given as TGTGCCAGCAGTTTAGTAGGAACGGAGACCCAGTACTTC. It is translated as CASSLVGTETQYF.